A single sample is the source of the 26 T cell receptor beta chains below, sequenced in a study of cytomegalovirus exposure and HLA in healthy donors. PCR primers comprised 60 Vbeta and 13 Jbeta primers. Repertoires were generated with immunoSEQ multiplex PCR, while TCRdb's copy carries only in-frame clones and drops some. Of some 180,000 clones in the sample, 65% to 85% were seen once. Sequencing was carried out using PBMCs. These receptors were obtained from a girl between 5 and 17 years old in good health and CMV-seropositive.

This clone was seen only once. The rearrangement uses TRBV30 and TRBJ2-7; a possible D gene is TRBD2 (6 bases). Trimming shortened V by 0 bases and J by 4 bases, and 19 bases separated the two germline ends. The CDR3 is 16 amino acids. The germline gives CDR1 GTSNPN, CDR2 SVGIG (reference sequence). CDR3 DNA: TGTGCCTGGAGTGTAGGTTACGGTAGCGGAGCATACGAGCAGTACTTC. Translating it yields CAWSVGYGSGAYEQYF.

A word on this clone: Germline is not matched at one junction end, which may reflect a read error. V is TRBV7-7 and J is TRBJ1-2; a possible D gene is TRBD1 (6 bases). There are 13 residues in the CDR3. Germline assignment: CDR1 SSHAT and CDR2 FNYEAQ (reference sequence). DNA for the CDR3: TGTGCTAGCAGCTTAAGGGGGATCGGGGGCTACACCTTC. Its protein product is CASSLRGIGGYTF.

The sample holds one count of this clone. The rearrangement uses TRBV4-1 and TRBJ1-2; D is unclear. The CDR3 consists of 13 residues. V was shortened by 1 base and J by 6 bases, with 9 bases between the two germline ends. In germline, CDR1 is MGHRA, CDR2 YSYEKL. DNA of the CDR3: TGCGCCAGCAGCCAAGGAACACAAAATGGCTACACCTTC. It is translated as CASSQGTQNGYTF.

V gene TRBV7-7 combines with J gene TRBJ2-3; TRBD2 is a possible D gene (7 bases). The CDR3 sequence is 14 residues long. V was clipped by 5 bases and J by 1 base, with 10 bases between them. The germline V gene encodes CDR1 SSHAT and CDR2 FNYEAQ (reference sequence). CDR3 in amino acids: CASSPGGGTDTQYF. In DNA, the CDR3 is TGTGCCAGCAGCCCGGGGGGCGGCACAGATACGCAGTATTTT.

The chain uses TRBV29-1 and TRBJ2-1; TRBD2 matches 10 bases. The CDR3 is 14 amino acids. CDR1 SQVTM and CDR2 ANQGSEA come from the germline V gene. The trim removed 5 bases at V and 4 bases at J, leaving 5 bases unmatched. The CDR3: CSVSTSGKYNEQFF. CDR3 DNA sequence: TGCAGCGTTAGTACTAGCGGGAAATACAATGAGCAGTTCTTC.

The table lists this clone with a few counts. The chain joins TRBV7-6 to TRBJ2-7; 10 nucleotides agree with TRBD2. Germline loops: CDR1 SGHVS, CDR2 FNYEAQ. The CDR3 is 14 residues long. V shed 1 base, J shed 5 bases, and the junction held 2 bases outside the gene matches. CDR3 in DNA: TGTGCCAGCAGCTTAGAGGGACTAGCGAACGAGCAGTACTTC. It yields the protein CASSLEGLANEQYF. The entire variable domain, with the rest obtained from reference TRBV7-6 and TRBJ2-7, is as follows: GAGVSQSPRYKVTKRGQDVALRCDPISGHVSLYWYRQALGQGPEFLTYFNYEAQQDKSGLPNDRFSAERPEGSISTLTIQRTEQRDSAMYRCASSLEGLANEQYFGPGTRLTVT.

The rearrangement links TRBV7-3 to TRBJ2-2; 7 positions match TRBD1. The CDR3 has 16 amino acids. The ends lost 5 bases at V and 1 base at J; junction bases unmatched: 7. Germline V CDR1 and CDR2: SGHTA, FQGTGA. Written as DNA, the CDR3 is TGTGCCAGCAGCCCCGGGACAGTTCGGAACACCGGGGAGCTGTTTTTT. It is translated as CASSPGTVRNTGELFF.

Note on this clone: The same CDR3 also results from other DNA sequences found in this sample. V gene TRBV29-1 combines with J gene TRBJ2-7; 8 bases line up with TRBD1. CDR1 and CDR2 (germline): SQVTM, ANQGSEA. The CDR3 extends over 12 amino acids. V dropped 7 bases and J dropped 0; count of bases not matched to a gene: 2. The CDR3 DNA reads TGCAGCGCTGGGACAGGCTCCTACGAGCAGTACTTC. Encoded protein: CSAGTGSYEQYF.

The genes are TRBV27 and TRBJ2-7; 10 positions agree with TRBD2. Germline V gene lookup returns CDR1 MNHEY and CDR2 SMNVEV (reference sequence). The junction had 7 bases not matched to a gene; V was cut back by 2 bases and J by 9 bases. CDR3 size: 14 residues. The CDR3 nucleotides read TGTGCCAGCAGTTTAGCCGGGACTAGCGCTGCGCAGTACTTC. Its protein product is CASSLAGTSAAQYF.

CDR3 bases: TGTGCCACCAGCAGAGTGAGTCGGGAGCCCAGATACAATGAGCAGTTCTTC. It translates to CATSRVSREPRYNEQFF. The chain recombines TRBV15 with TRBJ2-1; D is possibly TRBD2 (6 bases). The V gene's germline CDR1 is LNHNV and CDR2 YYDKDF (reference sequence). The CDR3 loop spans 17 amino acids. With 1 base removed from V and 4 bases from J, the gap between germline ends came to 17 bases.

The chain combines TRBV4-3 with TRBJ2-1; 9 bases map to TRBD2. The germline V gene has CDR1 LGHNA and CDR2 YSLEER. The junction had 12 bases not matched to a gene; V was cut back by 0 bases and J by 6 bases. The CDR3 extends over 18 amino acids. This CDR3 is CASSQDMVGGRAVNEQFF. The CDR3 bases are TGCGCCAGCAGCCAAGACATGGTCGGCGGGAGGGCGGTCAATGAGCAGTTCTTC.

The rearrangement joins TRBV19 to TRBJ2-7; D remains unclear. Germline loops: CDR1 LNHDA, CDR2 SQIVND (reference sequence). The CDR3 totals 13 residues. V was clipped by 5 bases and J by 5 bases, with 13 bases between them. In DNA, the CDR3 is TGTGCCAGTAGTCTCGGGTCGTTTGACGAGCAGTACTTC. Translation: CASSLGSFDEQYF.

V is TRBV6-1 and J is TRBJ1-5; the D is unclear. Trimming shortened V by 4 bases and J by 4 bases, and 17 bases separated the two germline ends. Germline values: CDR1 MNHNS, CDR2 SASEGT. The CDR3 totals 16 residues. CDR3 residues: CASSAPGFPGNQPQHF. CDR3 DNA sequence: TGTGCCAGCAGTGCCCCGGGGTTTCCGGGTAATCAGCCCCAGCATTTT.

This clone was seen once. V usage is TRBV5-1 and J usage is TRBJ2-3, with 9 bases identical to TRBD1. The CDR3 is 16 residues long. Germline V CDR1 and CDR2: SGHRS, YFSETQ. After removal of 4 bases from V and 4 bases from J, the junction contained 10 bases not matched to a gene. DNA of the CDR3: TGCGCCAGCAGCCCCGGAGACAGGGGGTTCGCAGATACGCAGTATTTT. The encoded protein is CASSPGDRGFADTQYF.

This clone was counted between two and nine times. V usage is TRBV7-9 and J usage is TRBJ1-5; tentatively, D is TRBD1 (6 bases). The V and J ends lost 5 bases and 5 bases respectively, with 13 bases between them. CDR3 length: 14 residues. Per the germline V gene, CDR1 is SEHNR and CDR2 is FQNEAQ (reference sequence). The CDR3 region has the DNA TGTGCCAGCAGCACCTCTTACAGGGATCAGCCCCAGCATTTT. It specifies CASSTSYRDQPQHF.

This clone was seen once. This chain links TRBV7-9 with TRBJ2-3; the D gene is possibly TRBD2 (6 bases). The CDR3 loop spans 17 amino acids. Trimming took off 7 bases at V and 1 base at J, with 21 bases between the two ends. Looked up from germline, CDR1 is SEHNR and CDR2 is FQNEAQ (reference sequence). The CDR3 sequence: CASNPEKTGTRTDTQYF. CDR3 DNA sequence: TGTGCCAGCAACCCGGAAAAGACCGGGACTCGCACAGATACGCAGTATTTT. The full variable domain, in which reference TRBV7-9 and TRBJ2-3 provide the parts outside the CDR3, is DTGVSQNPRHKITKRGQNVTFRCDPISEHNRLYWYRQTLGQGPEFLTYFQNEAQLEKSRLLSDRFSAERPKGSFSTLEIQRTEQGDSAMYLCASNPEKTGTRTDTQYFGPGTRLTVL.

The chain's CDR3 is CASWDRGTGEGYTF. DNA for the CDR3: TGTGCCAGCTGGGACAGGGGAACCGGTGAAGGCTACACCTTC. The chain combines TRBV13 with TRBJ1-2; TRBD1 matches at 10 bases. CDR1 and CDR2 (germline): PRHDT, FYEKMQ (reference sequence). J lost 8 bases, V lost 8 bases, and 11 bases had no gene match. This CDR3 has 14 amino acids.

The CDR3 protein is CAPLGSSYNNEQFF. CDR3 coding DNA: TGTGCCCCCTTGGGCAGCTCCTACAACAATGAGCAGTTCTTC. The chain combines TRBV25-1 with TRBJ2-1; unclear D gene. Trimming removed 11 bases at V and 5 bases at J, with 19 bases between. Germline CDR1 is MGHDK and CDR2 is SYGVNS. The CDR3 is 14 residues long.

V and J are TRBV11-2 and TRBJ2-7, with 7 bases matching TRBD1. V lost 5 bases to trimming and J lost 7 bases; unmatched junction nucleotides: 8. From germline, CDR1 is SGHAT and CDR2 FQNNGV. The CDR3 spans 13 residues. The CDR3 protein is CASSRDREREQYF. For the CDR3, the DNA is TGTGCCAGCAGCCGGGACAGAGAGAGGGAGCAGTACTTC.

The gene calls are TRBV5-1 and TRBJ2-5, with 8 bases fitting TRBD2. The V segment lost 6 bases and the J segment 5 bases; nucleotides outside the gene matches: 12. CDR1 is SGHRS, CDR2 YFSETQ, per germline. CDR3 length equals 15 residues. CDR3 in amino acids: CASTKAGGLAETQYF. CDR3 bases: TGCGCCAGCACGAAGGCGGGAGGATTAGCTGAGACCCAGTACTTC.

This chain joins TRBV12-5 and TRBJ1-1, with TRBD1 matching over 9 bases. Trimming cost V 7 bases and J 4 bases; bases outside gene matches: 10. The CDR3 covers 15 residues. From germline, CDR1 is LGHNT and CDR2 FRNRAP. CDR3 amino acids: CASAGWDRDVTEAFF. CDR3 nucleotides: TGTGCTAGTGCCGGGTGGGACAGGGATGTCACTGAAGCTTTCTTT.

The rearrangement uses TRBV10-3 and TRBJ2-1; D unclear. The CDR3 sequence is 15 residues long. The germline V gene has CDR1 ENHRY and CDR2 SYGVKD. Trimming took 3 bases from V and 0 from J, leaving 9 bases between them. CDR3 amino acids: CAISDSRNSYNEQFF. The CDR3 DNA reads as TGTGCCATCAGTGATAGCAGAAACTCCTACAATGAGCAGTTCTTC.

The J gene is TRBJ1-1, the V gene TRBV19; the D is unclear. The V gene lost 6 bases and the J gene lost 7 bases, with 15 bases spanning the gap. Germline-derived CDR1 and CDR2 are LNHDA and SQIVND (reference sequence). This CDR3 comprises 13 residues. In nucleotides, the CDR3 is TGTGCCAGTAGAGACTCCCCAGAGGGTGAAGCTTTCTTT. It translates to CASRDSPEGEAFF. Supplemented by reference TRBV19 and TRBJ1-1, the full variable domain reads DGGITQSPKYLFRKEGQNVTLSCEQNLNHDAMYWYRQDPGQGLRLIYYSQIVNDFQKGDIAEGYSVSREKKESFPLTVTSAQKNPTAFYLCASRDSPEGEAFFGQGTRLTVV.

This rearrangement joins TRBV6-1 to TRBJ2-7; 7 nucleotides match TRBD2. The CDR3 totals 15 residues. From germline, CDR1 is MNHNS and CDR2 SASEGT. Trimming cost V 8 bases and J 1 base; bases outside gene matches: 11. The CDR3 reads CASRSFEAGSYEQYF. CDR3 nucleotide sequence: TGTGCCAGCCGCTCCTTCGAAGCGGGATCCTACGAGCAGTACTTC.

The genes are TRBV19 and TRBJ1-1; 9 bases agree with TRBD1. The CDR3 totals 13 residues. After removal of 4 bases from V and 7 bases from J, the junction contained 4 bases not matched to a gene. Looked up from germline, CDR1 is LNHDA and CDR2 is SQIVND (reference sequence). CDR3 residues: CASSTDRGLEAFF. As DNA, the CDR3 is TGTGCCAGTAGTACGGACAGGGGCCTTGAAGCTTTCTTT.

The chain employs TRBV12-5 and TRBJ2-1, with 10 bases matching TRBD2. The length of the CDR3 is 12 residues. V lost 3 bases and J lost 12; bases outside the gene matches: 2. Germline loops: CDR1 LGHNT, CDR2 FRNRAP. In DNA, the CDR3 is TGTGCTAGTGGTTTAAGGACTAGCGGGCAGTTCTTC. This translates into CASGLRTSGQFF.